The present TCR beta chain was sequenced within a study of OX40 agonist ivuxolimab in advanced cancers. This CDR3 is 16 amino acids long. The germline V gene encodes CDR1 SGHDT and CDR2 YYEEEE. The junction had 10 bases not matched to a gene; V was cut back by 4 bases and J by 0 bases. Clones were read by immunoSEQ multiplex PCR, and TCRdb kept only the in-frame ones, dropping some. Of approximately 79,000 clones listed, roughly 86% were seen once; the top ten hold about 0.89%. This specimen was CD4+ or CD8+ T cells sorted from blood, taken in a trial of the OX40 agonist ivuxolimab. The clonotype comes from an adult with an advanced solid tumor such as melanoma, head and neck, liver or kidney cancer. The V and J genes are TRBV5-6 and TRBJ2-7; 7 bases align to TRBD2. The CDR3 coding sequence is TGTGCCAGCAGCCCCCTCACGGGAGGCAGCTCCTACGAGCAGTACTTC. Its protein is CASSPLTGGSSYEQYF.